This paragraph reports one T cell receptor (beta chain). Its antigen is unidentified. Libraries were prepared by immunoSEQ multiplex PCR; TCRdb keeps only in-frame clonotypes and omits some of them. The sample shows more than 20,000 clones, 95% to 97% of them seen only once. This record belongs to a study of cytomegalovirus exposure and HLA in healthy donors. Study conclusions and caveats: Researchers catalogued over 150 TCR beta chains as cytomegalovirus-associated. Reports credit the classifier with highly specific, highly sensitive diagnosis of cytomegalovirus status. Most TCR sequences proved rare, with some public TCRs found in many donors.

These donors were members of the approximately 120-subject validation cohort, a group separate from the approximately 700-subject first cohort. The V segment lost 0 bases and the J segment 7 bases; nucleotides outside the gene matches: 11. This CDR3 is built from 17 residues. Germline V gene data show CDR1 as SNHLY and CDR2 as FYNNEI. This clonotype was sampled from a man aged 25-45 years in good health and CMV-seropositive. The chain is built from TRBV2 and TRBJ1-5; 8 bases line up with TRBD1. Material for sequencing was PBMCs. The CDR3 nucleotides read TGTGCCAGCAGTGAAGCGCTCCCTGGACAGGGCGGCCAGCCCCAGCATTTT. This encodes CASSEALPGQGGQPQHF.